Below, 24 T cell receptor beta chains from the same sample are listed, as sequenced in a study of kidney transplant recipient with SARS-CoV-2 infection. One entry per CDR3 protein, called by TCRdb with MiXCR from the reads. The sample holds fewer than 250,000 distinct CDR3 sequences, 29% seen once. The source was a blood sample, collected at baseline and on day 111 from a kidney transplant recipient. These receptors were taken from a male patient between 25 and 39 years old who had COVID-19 and was a kidney transplant recipient. Some T cells may be graft donor cells.

This rearrangement joins TRBV11-2 to TRBJ2-5, with D possibly TRBD2 on 5 matching bases. V gave up 5 bases and J gave up 5 bases, with 15 bases separating them. Looked up from germline, CDR1 is SGHAT and CDR2 is FQNNGV. The CDR3 has 14 amino acids. The CDR3 nucleotides are TGTGCCAGCAGCCCCCCCGGGGTCGACGAGACCCAGTACTTC. Protein: CASSPPGVDETQYF.

Points on this clonotype: Being one base from a much bigger clone, this may be a read error. V and J are TRBV20-1 and TRBJ1-3; D is ambiguous. The CDR3 contains 12 residues. CDR1 and CDR2 from the germline V gene are DFQATT and SNEGSKA (reference sequence). The CDR3 sequence is CGGRGNGNTIYF. In nucleotides, the CDR3 is TGCGGTGGGAGAGGGAATGGAAACACCATATATTTT.

This chain connects TRBV5-5 to TRBJ1-2; D gene uncertain. The V gene's germline CDR1 is SGHKS and CDR2 YYEKEE (reference sequence). V dropped 4 bases and J dropped 4 bases, with 20 bases sitting between them. The CDR3 extends over 16 amino acids. As DNA, the CDR3 is TGTGCCAGCAGCCTGTTTGTCTCGCGAAAGACCTATGGCTACACCTTC. Translated: CASSLFVSRKTYGYTF.

Note on this clonotype: This clone may be a read error of a much larger clone one base away. V gene TRBV5-6 combines with J gene TRBJ1-2; perhaps TRBD1 as D (6 bases). The V gene's germline CDR1 is SGHDT and CDR2 YYEEEE. CDR3 length equals 14 residues. CDR3 DNA sequence: TGTGCCAGCAGCGTCGGGGGGGCTGGCTATGACTACACCTTC. It specifies CASSVGGAGYDYTF.

This clonotype was picked up one time. This clone may be a read error of a much larger clone one base away. This rearrangement joins TRBV3-1 to TRBJ2-5; D is uncertain. Germline CDR1 is LGHDT and CDR2 is YNNKEL (reference sequence). The CDR3 sequence is 17 residues long. The CDR3 region has the DNA TGTGCCGGCAGCAGATTGTGTCCCATTTCTTTCTCTGAGACCCAGTACTTC. Its translation is CAGSRLCPISFSETQYF.

Details on this clonotype: It is likely a read error, because the conserved phenylalanine at the end of the CDR3 is missing. The J gene is TRBJ1-1, the V gene TRBV3-1, with D unclear. Germline loops: CDR1 LGHDT, CDR2 YNNKEL (reference sequence). The CDR3 spans 17 residues. V was pared by 5 bases and J by 4 bases, with 23 bases between. The CDR3 DNA is TGTGCCAGCAGCTTGGTTGATCCCATTTCAATTCGCACTGAAGCTTTCTTA. This codes for CASSLVDPISIRTEAFL.

In this sample, this clonotype turned up once. Since no conserved phenylalanine or tryptophan closes the CDR3, a read error is the likely cause. This chain uses TRBV6-4 with TRBJ1-2; D is undetermined. The length of the CDR3 is 13 residues. Germline loops: CDR1 MRHNA, CDR2 SNTAGT. The DNA of the CDR3 is TGTGCTAGCAGCGAAACCCTGGACTATGGCTACACCCTC. Its translation: CASSETLDYGYTL.

The chain uses TRBV30 and TRBJ2-2; TRBD2 aligns across 14 bases. The CDR3 is 16 residues long. With V trimmed by 3 bases and J by 4 bases, 4 bases remained unmatched. Germline V gene data show CDR1 as GTSNPN and CDR2 as SVGIG (reference sequence). CDR3 DNA: TGTGCCTGGAGGGGACTAGCGGGAGCGTCCACCGGGGAGCTGTTTTTT. Translating gives CAWRGLAGASTGELFF. The full variable domain, completed using reference TRBV30 and TRBJ2-2, is SQTIHQWPATLVQPVGSPLSLECTVEGTSNPNLYWYRQAAGRGLQLLFYSVGIGQISSEVPQNLSASRPQDRQFILSSKKLLLSDSGFYLCAWRGLAGASTGELFFGEGSRLTVL.

This clonotype was counted at least ten times. This chain links TRBV10-1 with TRBJ2-7; D uncertain. The germline V and J ends were trimmed by 5 bases and 9 bases, with 20 bases remaining between them. Germline CDR1 reads WNHNN; CDR2 reads SYGVQD (reference sequence). The CDR3 totals 14 residues. The CDR3 protein is CASSISAGTVGQYF. The CDR3 DNA sequence: TGCGCCAGCAGTATCTCGGCTGGAACTGTGGGGCAGTACTTC.

This clonotype was seen at least ten times. The rearrangement joins TRBV5-1 to TRBJ2-2; the match to TRBD1 covers 11 bases. Germline values: CDR1 SGHRS, CDR2 YFSETQ. The CDR3 is made up of 17 amino acids. The J segment lost 0 bases and the V segment lost 2 bases, leaving 3 bases of the junction unmatched. The DNA for the CDR3 is TGCGCCAGCAGCTTTACGGGACAGGGGGCGAACACCGGGGAGCTGTTTTTT. This gives the protein CASSFTGQGANTGELFF.

This clonotype was picked up many times. The chain employs TRBV19 and TRBJ2-7; TRBD1 is a possible D gene (5 bases). Germline values: CDR1 LNHDA, CDR2 SQIVND (reference sequence). V dropped 5 bases and J dropped 0 bases, with 14 bases sitting between them. This CDR3 region has 15 residues. The CDR3 spells CASSGAWRSSYEQYF. CDR3 DNA: TGTGCCAGTAGTGGGGCTTGGCGGAGCTCCTACGAGCAGTACTTC.

This clonotype was seen ten or more times. V usage is TRBV5-1 and J usage is TRBJ2-2; 8 bases are a match to TRBD2. The CDR3 is 15 amino acids. CDR1 and CDR2 (germline): SGHRS, YFSETQ. V trimming: 2 bases; J trimming: 0 bases; junction bases outside the gene matches: 0. CDR3 sequence (DNA): TGCGCCAGCAGCTTACTAGCGGCGAACACCGGGGAGCTGTTTTTT. This gives the protein CASSLLAANTGELFF. Using reference TRBV5-1 and TRBJ2-2 for the parts outside the CDR3, the full variable domain is KAGVTQTPRYLIKTRGQQVTLSCSPISGHRSVSWYQQTPGQGLQFLFEYFSETQRNKGNFPGRFSGRQFSNSRSEMNVSTLELGDSALYLCASSLLAANTGELFFGEGSRLTVL.

In this sample, this clonotype turned up many times. V is TRBV12-3 or TRBV12-4 and J is TRBJ2-3, with D possibly matching TRBD1 (7 bases). The CDR3 is 15 residues long. Between the trimmed V and J ends, which lost 6 bases and 5 bases, there was a span of 18 bases. CDR3 sequence (DNA): TGTGCCAGCAGACATCAGGGGGGATTCGGAGATACGCAGTATTTT. Amino acid sequence: CASRHQGGFGDTQYF.

This clonotype was detected ten times or more. The gene calls are TRBV5-1 and TRBJ1-2; no reliable D call. Per the germline V gene, CDR1 is SGHRS and CDR2 is YFSETQ. The length of the CDR3 is 16 residues. The V and J ends lost 7 bases and 4 bases respectively, with 23 bases between them. The CDR3 sequence: CASQPKSVRKTYGYTF. In nucleotides, the CDR3 is TGCGCCAGCCAGCCAAAATCGGTTCGAAAGACCTATGGCTACACCTTC.

For this clonotype: A much larger clone sits a single nucleotide away, making a read error possible. The J gene is TRBJ2-7, the V gene TRBV28, with a possible D match to TRBD2 (6 bases). V was trimmed by 7 bases and J by 7 bases, leaving 23 bases between them. Germline CDR1 MDHEN, CDR2 SYDVKM. The CDR3 sequence is 15 residues long. In DNA, the CDR3 is TGTGCCAGCAATGCCCGCGGGGTAACACAAAATGAGCAGTACTTC. Encoded protein: CASNARGVTQNEQYF. The entire variable domain, with the rest obtained from reference TRBV28 and TRBJ2-7, is as follows: DVKVTQSSRYLVKRTGEKVFLECVQDMDHENMFWYRQDPGLGLRLIYFSYDVKMKEKGDIPEGYSVSREKKERFSLILESASTNQTSMYLCASNARGVTQNEQYFGPGTRLTVT.

This clonotype was detected only a few times. A read error may explain this, as a much larger clone is one base away. The rearrangement joins TRBV6-5 to TRBJ1-1; unclear D gene. The CDR3 has 12 amino acids. The germline gives CDR1 MNHEY, CDR2 SVGAGI. The ends were cut back, 7 bases at V and 8 bases at J, with 14 bases in the middle. CDR3 DNA sequence: TGTGCCAGCATCTCCAAAGGAGGGGAAGCTTTCTTT. Translating it yields CASISKGGEAFF.

This clonotype has more than one count but fewer than ten. V usage is TRBV11-1 and J usage is TRBJ1-2; D unresolved. The CDR3 extends over 17 amino acids. V was shortened by 4 bases and J by 4 bases, with 22 bases between the two germline ends. Germline V lookup: CDR1 SGHAT, CDR2 FQDESV (reference sequence). The CDR3 DNA sequence: TGTGCCAGCAGCTATCAGCGTAAGGCTGGAAAGACCTATGGCTACACCTTC. Protein: CASSYQRKAGKTYGYTF. The full variable domain, rest sourced from reference TRBV11-1 and TRBJ1-2, is EAEVAQSPRYKITEKSQAVAFWCDPISGHATLYWYRQILGQGPELLVQFQDESVVDDSQLPKDRFSAERLKGVDSTLKIQPAELGDSAMYLCASSYQRKAGKTYGYTFGSGTRLTVV.

On this clonotype itself: Possible read error: a much larger clone is one base away. V usage is TRBV28 and J usage is TRBJ1-1; D is uncertain. Trimming shortened V by 8 bases and J by 6 bases, and 13 bases separated the two germline ends. The CDR3 sequence is 12 residues long. Germline loops: CDR1 MDHEN, CDR2 SYDVKM. CDR3 DNA: TGTGCCAGCGGACCGGGGAGGGCTGAAGCTTTCTTT. Its protein product is CASGPGRAEAFF.

This clonotype was counted many times. The DNA is omitted, as the CDR3 cannot be located on it reliably, and the CDR3 follows TCRdb's listing. The rearrangement uses TRBV7-5 and TRBJ1-2. TRBV7-5 is classified as a pseudogene. The CDR3 contains 19 residues when both ends are counted. CDR3: CISVPERWPEVGKTYGYTF.

A note on this clonotype: This clone may be a read error of a much larger clone one base away. V and J are TRBV9 and TRBJ1-3; D is unclear. The V gene's germline CDR1 is SGDLS and CDR2 YYNGEE. With 3 bases removed from V and 0 bases from J, the gap between germline ends came to 7 bases. The CDR3 length is 14 residues. The CDR3 loop reads CASSATASGNTIYF. The CDR3 coding sequence is TGTGCCAGCAGCGCAACAGCCTCTGGAAACACCATATATTTT.

This clonotype was seen a few times. The DNA of the CDR3 is TGTGCCAGCAGCCAAGCTCCTAGCATATACGAGAATACGCAGTATTTT. Protein: CASSQAPSIYENTQYF. V usage is TRBV3-1 and J usage is TRBJ2-3; D is possibly TRBD2 (5 bases). V was clipped by 1 base and J by 7 bases, with 18 bases between them. The CDR3 runs 16 residues. Germline CDR1 reads LGHDT; CDR2 reads YNNKEL (reference sequence).

The sample holds one count of this clonotype. A much larger clonotype is one base distant, so this may be a read error. The chain joins TRBV7-3 to TRBJ2-1; the D is unclear. The CDR3 length is 13 residues. V was pared by 2 bases and J by 9 bases, with 11 bases between. The germline V gene has CDR1 SGHTA and CDR2 FQGTGA. The CDR3 spells CASSLGVGLEQFF. The CDR3 DNA is TGTGCCAGCAGCTTAGGTGTGGGCCTTGAGCAGTTCTTC. Full variable domain (remainder filled in from reference TRBV7-3 and TRBJ2-1): GAGVSQTPSNKVTEKGKYVELRCDPISGHTALYWYRQSLGQGPEFLIYFQGTGAADDSGLPNDRFFAVRPEGSVSTLKIQRTERGDSAVYLCASSLGVGLEQFFGPGTRLTVL.

This clonotype occurred many times. The chain employs TRBV7-8 and TRBJ1-5; 7 positions match TRBD1. Germline V lookup: CDR1 SGHVS, CDR2 FQNEAQ. This CDR3 is built from 17 residues. V lost 5 bases to trimming and J lost 0 bases; unmatched junction nucleotides: 10. The CDR3 is CASSANRGLNSNQPQHF. CDR3 coding DNA: TGTGCCAGCAGCGCCAACAGGGGCCTTAATAGCAATCAGCCCCAGCATTTT.

The table lists this clonotype with many counts. This chain uses TRBV7-8 with TRBJ2-7; D gene uncertain. The CDR3 covers 14 residues. Germline assignment: CDR1 SGHVS and CDR2 FQNEAQ. The ends were cut back, 0 bases at V and 2 bases at J, with 8 bases in the middle. Written as DNA, the CDR3 is TGTGCCAGCAGCTTAGCCCCGGTTACCTACGAGCAGTACTTC. It is translated as CASSLAPVTYEQYF.